Sequencing of this T cell receptor beta chain was carried out in a study of OX40 agonist ivuxolimab in advanced cancers. TCRdb keeps only in-frame clones here, not all; method: immunoSEQ multiplex PCR. The table includes approximately 50,000 clones, roughly 84% detected once. CDR1 is SGHTS and CDR2 is YDEGEE in the germline V gene. Trimming cost V 0 bases and J 4 bases, with 14 bases left between them. The CDR3 runs 16 residues. This chain links TRBV5-8 with TRBJ2-1, with D possibly TRBD2 on 5 matching bases. The clonotype was recovered from an adult with an advanced solid tumor such as melanoma, head and neck, liver or kidney cancer. The sample in question was CD4+ or CD8+ T cells sorted from blood, obtained in a trial of the OX40 agonist ivuxolimab. Written as DNA, the CDR3 is TGTGCCAGCAGCTTGGGCCCGGGGATATGGTACAATGAGCAGTTCTTC. Translated: CASSLGPGIWYNEQFF. Full variable domain (missing parts from reference TRBV5-8 and TRBJ2-1): EAGVTQSPTHLIKTRGQQATLRCSPISGHTSVYWYQQALGLGLQFLLWYDEGEERNRGNFPPRFSGRQFPNYSSELNVNALELEDSALYLCASSLGPGIWYNEQFFGPGTRLTVL.